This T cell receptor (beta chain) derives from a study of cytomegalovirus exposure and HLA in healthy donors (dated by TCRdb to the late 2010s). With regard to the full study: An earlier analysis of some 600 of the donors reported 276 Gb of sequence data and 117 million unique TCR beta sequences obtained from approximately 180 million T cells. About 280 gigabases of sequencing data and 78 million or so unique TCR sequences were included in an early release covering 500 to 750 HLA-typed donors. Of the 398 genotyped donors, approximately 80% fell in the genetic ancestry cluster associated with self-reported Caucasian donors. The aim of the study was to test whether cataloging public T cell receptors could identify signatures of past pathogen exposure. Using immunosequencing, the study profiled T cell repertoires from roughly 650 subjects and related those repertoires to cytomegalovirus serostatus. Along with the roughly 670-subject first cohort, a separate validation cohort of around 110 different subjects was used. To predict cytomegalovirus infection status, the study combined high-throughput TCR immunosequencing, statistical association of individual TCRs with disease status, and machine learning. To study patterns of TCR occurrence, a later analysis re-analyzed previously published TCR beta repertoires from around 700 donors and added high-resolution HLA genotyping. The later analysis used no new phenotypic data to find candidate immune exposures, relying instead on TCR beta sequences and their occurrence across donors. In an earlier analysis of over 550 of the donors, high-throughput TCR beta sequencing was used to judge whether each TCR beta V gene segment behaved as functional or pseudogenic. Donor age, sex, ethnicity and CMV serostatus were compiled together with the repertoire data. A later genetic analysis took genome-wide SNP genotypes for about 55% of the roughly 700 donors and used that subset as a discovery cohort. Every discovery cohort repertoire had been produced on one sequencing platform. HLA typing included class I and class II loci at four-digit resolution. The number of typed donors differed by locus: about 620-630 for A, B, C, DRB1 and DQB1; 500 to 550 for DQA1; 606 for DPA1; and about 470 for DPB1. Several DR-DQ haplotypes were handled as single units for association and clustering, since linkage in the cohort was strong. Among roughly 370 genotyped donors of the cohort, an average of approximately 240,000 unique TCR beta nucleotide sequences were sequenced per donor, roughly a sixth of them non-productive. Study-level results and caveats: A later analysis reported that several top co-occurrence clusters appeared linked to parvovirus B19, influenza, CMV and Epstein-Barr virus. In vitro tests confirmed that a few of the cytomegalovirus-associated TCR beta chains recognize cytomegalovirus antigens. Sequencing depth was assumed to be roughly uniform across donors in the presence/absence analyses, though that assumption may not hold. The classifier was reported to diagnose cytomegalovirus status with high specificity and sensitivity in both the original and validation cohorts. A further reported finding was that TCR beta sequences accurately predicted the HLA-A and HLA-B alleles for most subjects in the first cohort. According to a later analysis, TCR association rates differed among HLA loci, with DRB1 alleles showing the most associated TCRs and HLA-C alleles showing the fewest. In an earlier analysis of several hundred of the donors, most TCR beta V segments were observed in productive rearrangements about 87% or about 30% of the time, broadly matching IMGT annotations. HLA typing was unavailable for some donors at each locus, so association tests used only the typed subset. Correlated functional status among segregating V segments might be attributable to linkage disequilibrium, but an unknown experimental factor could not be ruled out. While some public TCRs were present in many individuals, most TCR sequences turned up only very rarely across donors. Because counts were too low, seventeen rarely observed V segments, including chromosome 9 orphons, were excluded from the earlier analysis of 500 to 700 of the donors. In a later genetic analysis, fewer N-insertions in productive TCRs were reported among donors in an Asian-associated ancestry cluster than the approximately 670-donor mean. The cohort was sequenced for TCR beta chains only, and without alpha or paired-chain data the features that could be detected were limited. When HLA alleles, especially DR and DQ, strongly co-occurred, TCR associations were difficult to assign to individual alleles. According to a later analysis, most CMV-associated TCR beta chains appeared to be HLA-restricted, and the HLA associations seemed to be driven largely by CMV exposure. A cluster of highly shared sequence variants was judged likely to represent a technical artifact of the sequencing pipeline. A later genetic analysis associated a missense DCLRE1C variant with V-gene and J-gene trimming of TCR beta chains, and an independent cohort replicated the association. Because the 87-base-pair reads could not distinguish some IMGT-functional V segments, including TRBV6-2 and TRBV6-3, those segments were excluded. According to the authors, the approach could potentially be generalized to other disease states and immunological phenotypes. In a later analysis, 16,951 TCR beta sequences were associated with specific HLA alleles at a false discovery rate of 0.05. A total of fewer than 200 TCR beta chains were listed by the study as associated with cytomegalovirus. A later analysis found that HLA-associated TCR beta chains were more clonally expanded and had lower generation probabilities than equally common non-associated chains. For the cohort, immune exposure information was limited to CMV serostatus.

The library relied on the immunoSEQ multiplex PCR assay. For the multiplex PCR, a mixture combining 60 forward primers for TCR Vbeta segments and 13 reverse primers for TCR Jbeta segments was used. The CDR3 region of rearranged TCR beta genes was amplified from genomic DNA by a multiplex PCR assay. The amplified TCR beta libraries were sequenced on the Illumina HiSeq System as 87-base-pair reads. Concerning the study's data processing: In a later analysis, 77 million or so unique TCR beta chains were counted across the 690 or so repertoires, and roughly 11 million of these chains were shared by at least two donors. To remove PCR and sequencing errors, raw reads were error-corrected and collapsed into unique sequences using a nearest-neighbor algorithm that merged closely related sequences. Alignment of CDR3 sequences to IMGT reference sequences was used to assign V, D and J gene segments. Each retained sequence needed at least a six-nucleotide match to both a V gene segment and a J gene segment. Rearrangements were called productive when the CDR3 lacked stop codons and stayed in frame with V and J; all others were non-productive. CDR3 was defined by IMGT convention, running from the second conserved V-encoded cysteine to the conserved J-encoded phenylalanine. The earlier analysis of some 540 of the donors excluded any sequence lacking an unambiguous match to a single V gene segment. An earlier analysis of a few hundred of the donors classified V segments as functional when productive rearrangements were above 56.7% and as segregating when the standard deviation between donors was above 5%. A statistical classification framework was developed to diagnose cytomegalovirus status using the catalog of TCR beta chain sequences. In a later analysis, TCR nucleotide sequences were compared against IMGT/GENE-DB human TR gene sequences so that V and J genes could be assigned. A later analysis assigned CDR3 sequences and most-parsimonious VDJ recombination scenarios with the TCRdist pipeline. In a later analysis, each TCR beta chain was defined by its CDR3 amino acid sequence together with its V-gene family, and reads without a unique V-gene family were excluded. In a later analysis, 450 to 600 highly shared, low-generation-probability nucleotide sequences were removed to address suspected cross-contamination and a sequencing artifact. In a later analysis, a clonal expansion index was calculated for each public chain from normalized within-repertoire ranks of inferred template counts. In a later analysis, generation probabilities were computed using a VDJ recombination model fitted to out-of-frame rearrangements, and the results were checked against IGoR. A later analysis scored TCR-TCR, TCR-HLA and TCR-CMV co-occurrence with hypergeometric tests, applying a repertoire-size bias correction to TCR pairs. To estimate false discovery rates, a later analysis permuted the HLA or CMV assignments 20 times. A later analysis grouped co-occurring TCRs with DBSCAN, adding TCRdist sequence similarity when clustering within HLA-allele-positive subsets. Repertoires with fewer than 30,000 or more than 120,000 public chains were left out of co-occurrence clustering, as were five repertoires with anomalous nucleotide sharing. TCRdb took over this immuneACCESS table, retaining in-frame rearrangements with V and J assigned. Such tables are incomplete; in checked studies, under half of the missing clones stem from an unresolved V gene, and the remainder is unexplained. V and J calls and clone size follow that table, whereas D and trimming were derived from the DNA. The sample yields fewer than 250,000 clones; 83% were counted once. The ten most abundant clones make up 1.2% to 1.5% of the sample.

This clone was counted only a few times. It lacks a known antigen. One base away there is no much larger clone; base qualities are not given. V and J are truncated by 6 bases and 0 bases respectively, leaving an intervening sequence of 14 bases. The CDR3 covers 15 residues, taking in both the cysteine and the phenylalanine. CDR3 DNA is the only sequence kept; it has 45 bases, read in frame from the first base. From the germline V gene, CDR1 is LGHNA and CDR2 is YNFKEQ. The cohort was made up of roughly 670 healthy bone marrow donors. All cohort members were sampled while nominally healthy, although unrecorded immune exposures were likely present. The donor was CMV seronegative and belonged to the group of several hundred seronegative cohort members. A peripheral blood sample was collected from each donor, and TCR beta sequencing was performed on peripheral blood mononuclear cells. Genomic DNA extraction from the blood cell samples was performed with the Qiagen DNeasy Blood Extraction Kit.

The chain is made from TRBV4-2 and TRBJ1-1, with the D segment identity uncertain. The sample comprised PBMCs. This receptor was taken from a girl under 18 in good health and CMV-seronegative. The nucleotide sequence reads TGTGCCAGCAGTCACAGCAACTCCATGAACACTGAAGCTTTCTTT. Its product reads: CASSHSNSMNTEAFF.